This TCR beta chain was found in a study of blood T cell repertoires in COVID-19. Turning to the study itself: Some COVID-19 samples were acute and others convalescent; all came from the United States, Italy and Spain. T cells, B-cell-depleted T cells, or PBMCs supplied cDNA or gDNA.

Per the original data handling: Reference gene primer amplification gave nucleated cell count estimates. Clones were read by immunoSEQ multiplex PCR, and TCRdb kept only the in-frame ones, dropping some. The V and J calls and clone size were taken over from that table, and D and trimming were inferred from the DNA. The sample lists around 400,000 clones, more than 70% occurring once. CDR3 size: 14 residues. The germline V gene encodes CDR1 SGDLS and CDR2 YYNGEE. Trimming took 4 bases from V and 5 from J, leaving 15 bases between them. This chain uses TRBV9 with TRBJ1-2; D gene ambiguous. Source material: peripheral blood. The sequence came from a man aged 40-49 years with acute or convalescent COVID-19. CDR3 protein: CASSPRGSTYGYTF. The CDR3 nucleotides read TGTGCCAGCAGCCCCCGGGGATCCACTTATGGCTACACCTTC. The variable domain in full, with the rest retrieved from reference TRBV9 and TRBJ1-2, is DSGVTQTPKHLITATGQRVTLRCSPRSGDLSVYWYQQSLDQGLQFLIQYYNGEERAKGNILERFSAQQFPDLHSELNLSSLELGDSALYFCASSPRGSTYGYTFGSGTRLTVV.